The 29 T cell receptor beta chains in this list originate from one sample, sequenced in a study of cytomegalovirus exposure and HLA in healthy donors. The PCR contained 60 Vbeta and 13 Jbeta primers. Sequencing used immunoSEQ multiplex PCR; TCRdb keeps in-frame clones, though not all of them. In the table there are 200,000 to 250,000 clones, 70% to 85% of which are singletons. Sequencing was carried out using PBMCs. Receptors originate from a woman aged 35 to 49 in good health and CMV-seronegative.

The chain combines TRBV15 with TRBJ1-1; no definite D call. This CDR3 has 15 residues. V was cut by 1 base and J by 3 bases, with 12 bases left in between. The germline gives CDR1 LNHNV, CDR2 YYDKDF (reference sequence). CDR3: CATSRVAGGYTEAFF. CDR3 DNA sequence: TGTGCCACCAGCAGAGTAGCGGGCGGTTACACTGAAGCTTTCTTT.

The V gene is TRBV10-3, the J gene TRBJ2-6; D uncertain. The germline V gene has CDR1 ENHRY and CDR2 SYGVKD. The CDR3 is 15 amino acids. The V end lost 11 bases, the J end lost 2 bases, and 16 bases lay between the germline ends. The CDR3 here is CALRSDLPGANVLTF. For the CDR3, the DNA is TGTGCCCTCCGGAGCGACCTCCCTGGGGCCAACGTCCTGACTTTC.

V usage is TRBV5-6 and J usage is TRBJ2-7, with D perhaps matching TRBD1 (6 bases). V was pared by 2 bases and J by 6 bases, with 9 bases between. This CDR3 contains 12 residues. CDR1 is SGHDT, CDR2 YYEEEE, per germline. For the CDR3, the DNA is TGTGCCAGCAGCTTCGGGGACACCGAGCAGTACTTC. This sequence encodes CASSFGDTEQYF.

V and J are TRBV7-8 and TRBJ2-5, with no clear D. The CDR3 sequence is 12 residues long. Between the trimmed V and J ends, which lost 5 bases and 4 bases, there was a span of 8 bases. The germline gives CDR1 SGHVS, CDR2 FQNEAQ. The CDR3 loop reads CASSRTGETQYF. DNA of the CDR3: TGTGCCAGCAGCCGAACCGGAGAGACCCAGTACTTC.

The V gene is TRBV29-1, the J gene TRBJ2-3, with 11 bases matching TRBD2. The CDR3 consists of 16 residues. V shed 1 base and J 4 bases; nucleotides not matched to a gene: 7. Germline V CDR1 and CDR2: SQVTM, ANQGSEA. CDR3 nucleotide sequence: TGCAGCGTTGAAGGCATAGCGGGGGGGCCCCCAGATACGCAGTATTTT. Protein product: CSVEGIAGGPPDTQYF.

This clone was seen repeatedly, ten times or more. This rearrangement joins TRBV10-3 to TRBJ1-6; the match to TRBD1 covers 10 bases. The CDR3 runs to 14 residues. The germline V gene encodes CDR1 ENHRY and CDR2 SYGVKD. V was clipped by 7 bases and J by 7 bases; unmatched bases: 4. The CDR3 DNA reads as TGTGCCATCAAGGACAGGGGGGACAATTCACCCCTCCACTTT. This sequence encodes CAIKDRGDNSPLHF.

The rearrangement links TRBV2 to TRBJ2-5; tentative D call: TRBD1 (5 bases). TRBJ2-7 explains the end of the DNA better; the J call may be wrong. The CDR3 covers 13 residues. The germline CDR1 and CDR2 sequences are SNHLY and FYNNEI. The CDR3 reads CASLMQGTYEQYF. As DNA, the CDR3 is TGTGCCAGCCTGATGCAGGGCACCTACGAGCAGTACTTC.

Comments on this clone: At the DNA level, this CDR3 is encoded by other sequences in the same sample as well. The CDR3 nucleotides are TGTGCCAGCAGCCTCGGACAGGGATATGGCTACACCTTC. It codes for CASSLGQGYGYTF. The chain joins TRBV7-3 to TRBJ1-2; 8 positions agree with TRBD1. The CDR3 totals 13 residues. V trimming: 5 bases; J trimming: 5 bases; junction bases outside the gene matches: 4. Germline V lookup: CDR1 SGHTA, CDR2 FQGTGA. The full variable domain, its missing parts supplied by reference TRBV7-3 and TRBJ1-2, is GAGVSQTPSNKVTEKGKYVELRCDPISGHTALYWYRQSLGQGPEFLIYFQGTGAADDSGLPNDRFFAVRPEGSVSTLKIQRTERGDSAVYLCASSLGQGYGYTFGSGTRLTVV.

The chain has TRBV9 and TRBJ2-5; a weak D match, TRBD1 (6 bases). The end of the DNA fits TRBJ2-7 better, so the J call may be wrong. In germline, CDR1 is SGDLS, CDR2 YYNGEE. The CDR3 runs 15 residues. CDR3 nucleotide sequence: TGTGCCAGCAGCGTAGAAGCAGGGGATTCCTACGAGCAGTACTTC. The encoded protein is CASSVEAGDSYEQYF.

This clone has more than one count but fewer than ten. This rearrangement joins TRBV6-5 to TRBJ2-2; D remains unclear. V was shortened by 6 bases and J by 1 base, with 3 bases between the two germline ends. Germline values: CDR1 MNHEY, CDR2 SVGAGI. CDR3 length equals 12 residues. The CDR3 DNA reads TGTGCCAGCAGCCAGAACACCGGGGAGCTGTTTTTT. This sequence encodes CASSQNTGELFF.

The chain employs TRBV15 and TRBJ2-1, with D tentatively TRBD2 (6 bases). V shed 2 bases and J shed 12 bases, with 26 bases lying between them. Germline loops: CDR1 LNHNV, CDR2 YYDKDF (reference sequence). The CDR3 has 17 residues. CDR3 sequence reads: CATSRSEPGLETKGQFF. In DNA form, the CDR3 reads TGTGCCACCAGCAGATCGGAGCCGGGACTGGAAACAAAAGGGCAGTTCTTC.

This clone was recorded a few times. This chain joins TRBV9 and TRBJ1-3; tentatively, D is TRBD1 (6 bases). There are 17 residues in the CDR3. V was cut by 0 bases and J by 0 bases, with 13 bases left in between. Germline CDR1 and CDR2: SGDLS and YYNGEE. In DNA, the CDR3 is TGTGCCAGCAGCGTAGGGCCAGGGGCCGGCTCTGGAAACACCATATATTTT. Translated: CASSVGPGAGSGNTIYF.

The V gene is TRBV5-6, the J gene TRBJ2-3; D call uncertain. Germline CDR1 reads SGHDT; CDR2 reads YYEEEE. Trimming left V 0 bases short and J 4 bases short, with 12 bases between. The CDR3 runs to 15 residues. The CDR3 region is CASSLGSIVADTQYF. The CDR3 DNA follows: TGTGCCAGCAGCTTGGGTAGCATAGTAGCAGATACGCAGTATTTT.

The chain links TRBV29-1 to TRBJ2-7, with TRBD1 identical over 8 bases. CDR3 size: 13 residues. Germline assignment: CDR1 SQVTM and CDR2 ANQGSEA. V trimming: 6 bases; J trimming: 0 bases; junction bases outside the gene matches: 4. This chain's CDR3 is CSVGQGNSYEQYF. The DNA for the CDR3 is TGCAGCGTCGGACAGGGTAACTCCTACGAGCAGTACTTC.

This clone was seen ten or more times. The chain has TRBV6-5 and TRBJ1-1; a possible D gene is TRBD1 (6 bases). Germline V gene sequence: CDR1 MNHEY, CDR2 SVGAGI. This CDR3 contains 14 residues. V lost 0 bases, J lost 4 bases, and 9 bases lay in between. The CDR3 reads CASSYSRGTTEAFF. DNA for the CDR3: TGTGCCAGCAGTTACTCAAGGGGGACCACTGAAGCTTTCTTT.

V usage is TRBV5-1 and J usage is TRBJ2-1, with TRBD1 matching over 8 bases. The V and J ends lost 3 bases and 7 bases, in that order; junction bases with no gene match: 6. The CDR3 runs 14 residues. In germline, CDR1 is SGHRS, CDR2 YFSETQ. CDR3 sequence reads: CASSSGQGANEQFF. The CDR3 nucleotides read TGCGCCAGCAGCTCCGGACAGGGTGCAAATGAGCAGTTCTTC.

This chain uses TRBV4-2 with TRBJ2-5, with unresolved D. From germline, CDR1 is LGHNA and CDR2 YNFKEQ. This CDR3 has 15 amino acids. V lost 0 bases to trimming and J lost 2 bases, with 10 bases between them. CDR3 in amino acids: CASSQDAYGQETQYF. CDR3 bases: TGTGCCAGCAGCCAAGATGCCTACGGGCAAGAGACCCAGTACTTC.

This chain uses TRBV4-2 with TRBJ2-7, with 7 bases identical to TRBD1. Germline V gene lookup returns CDR1 LGHNA and CDR2 YNFKEQ. This CDR3 region has 15 residues. Germline trimming cut 4 bases from V and 0 bases from J; bases unmatched to any gene: 6. This CDR3 is CASSPNRDSSYEQYF. CDR3 in DNA: TGTGCCAGCAGCCCGAACCGGGACAGCTCCTACGAGCAGTACTTC.

As concerns this clone: Other DNA sequences in the same sample also yield this CDR3. The gene calls are TRBV30 and TRBJ2-7; 7 bases line up with TRBD1. There are 12 residues in the CDR3. The J segment lost 4 bases and the V segment lost 0 bases, leaving 0 bases of the junction unmatched. Germline V gene sequence: CDR1 GTSNPN, CDR2 SVGIG (reference sequence). CDR3 nucleotide sequence: TGTGCCTGGAGTGTACAGGGGTACGAGCAGTACTTC. It codes for CAWSVQGYEQYF.

The J gene is TRBJ2-2, the V gene TRBV7-9; D is undetermined. The CDR3 covers 16 residues. CDR1 and CDR2 (germline): SEHNR, FQNEAQ (reference sequence). Trimming removed 8 bases from V and 5 bases from J, with 21 bases in between. CDR3 sequence (DNA): TGTGCCAGCGACTTAGAACTGGGTGTCGGGACCGGGGAGCTGTTTTTT. Amino acid sequence: CASDLELGVGTGELFF.

The chain combines TRBV29-1 with TRBJ2-7; tentatively, D is TRBD1 (6 bases). Trimming shortened V by 4 bases and J by 2 bases, and 12 bases separated the two germline ends. This CDR3 comprises 13 residues. Germline CDR1 is SQVTM and CDR2 is ANQGSEA. The chain's CDR3 is CSVGRTAPYEQYF. For the CDR3, the DNA is TGCAGCGTTGGAAGGACAGCGCCCTACGAGCAGTACTTC.

The chain combines TRBV11-3 with TRBJ2-7; tentative D call: TRBD1 (6 bases). This CDR3 is built from 13 residues. CDR1 is SGHNT, CDR2 YENEEA, per germline. Trimming cost V 8 bases and J 7 bases, with 18 bases left between them. The chain's CDR3 is CASGDRSSQEQYF. Here the CDR3 DNA reads TGTGCCAGCGGAGACAGGTCCTCTCAGGAGCAGTACTTC.

This clone was counted only a few times. The chain uses TRBV27 and TRBJ2-3; 9 positions match TRBD1. With 10 bases clipped from V and 3 bases from J, the junction kept 5 bases outside the gene matches. In germline, CDR1 is MNHEY, CDR2 SMNVEV (reference sequence). This CDR3 is built from 13 residues. The CDR3 spells CATSDRGTDTQYF. Here the CDR3 DNA reads TGTGCCACTTCCGACAGGGGGACAGATACGCAGTATTTT.

The chain joins TRBV25-1 to TRBJ2-5; the match to TRBD1 covers 7 bases. With V trimmed by 4 bases and J by 4 bases, 3 bases remained unmatched. From germline, CDR1 is MGHDK and CDR2 SYGVNS. The CDR3 loop spans 13 amino acids. This CDR3 reads CASSGRQGETQYF. The CDR3 nucleotides are TGTGCCAGCAGTGGTAGACAGGGAGAGACCCAGTACTTC.

The chain couples TRBV30 to TRBJ1-5; possibly TRBD1 for D (6 bases). This CDR3 has 14 amino acids. Trimming cost V 2 bases and J 1 base, with 9 bases left between them. Looked up from germline, CDR1 is GTSNPN and CDR2 is SVGIG (reference sequence). CDR3 in DNA: TGTGCCTGGAGTTTGGGACACAGCAATCAGCCCCAGCATTTT. As protein: CAWSLGHSNQPQHF.

This clone came up once. V usage is TRBV5-1 and J usage is TRBJ2-5; D gene unclear. Germline V gene lookup returns CDR1 SGHRS and CDR2 YFSETQ. The CDR3 loop spans 13 amino acids. Trimming removed 1 base from V and 1 base from J, with 5 bases in between. CDR3 in amino acids: CASSLTAQETQYF. CDR3 nucleotide sequence: TGCGCCAGCAGCTTGACAGCCCAAGAGACCCAGTACTTC.

With respect to this clone: The sample holds other DNA sequences that translate to the same CDR3. CDR3 DNA: TGTGCCAGCAGCTCACAGGGGGCGAGGAACACTGAAGCTTTCTTT. Its protein is CASSSQGARNTEAFF. The V gene is TRBV11-2, the J gene TRBJ1-1; 9 nucleotides agree with TRBD1. Per the germline V gene, CDR1 is SGHAT and CDR2 is FQNNGV. Germline trimming cut 4 bases from V and 1 base from J; bases unmatched to any gene: 4. CDR3 length: 15 residues.

The chain couples TRBV2 to TRBJ2-3, with TRBD1 as a possible D gene (5 bases). The CDR3 spans 16 residues. V was trimmed by 2 bases and J by 1 base, leaving 13 bases between them. Germline CDR1 and CDR2: SNHLY and FYNNEI. This CDR3 reads CASSEQSSRGTDTQYF. CDR3 DNA sequence: TGTGCCAGCAGTGAACAAAGTAGCAGGGGCACAGATACGCAGTATTTT.

In this sample, this clone turned up a few times. The chain joins TRBV28 to TRBJ2-1; 13 bases align to TRBD2. This CDR3 is 16 amino acids long. With 7 bases clipped from V and 2 bases from J, the junction kept 5 bases outside the gene matches. The germline CDR1 and CDR2 sequences are MDHEN and SYDVKM. The CDR3 DNA is TGTGCCAGCAAACTAGCGGGGGGGCCCGCCTACAATGAGCAGTTCTTC. Residues: CASKLAGGPAYNEQFF.